This passage covers 19 T cell receptor beta chains from one sample sequenced in a study of blood T cell repertoires in COVID-19. Here immunoSEQ multiplex PCR was the method, and the copy in TCRdb shows in-frame clones only, minus some. Among 160,000 or so clones listed, approximately 95% were seen once. Sequencing used peripheral blood. These receptors came from an older woman with COVID-19, enrolled during active disease.

This clone turned up a few times. This chain connects TRBV27 to TRBJ1-1; D unresolved. Trimming left V 5 bases short and J 6 bases short, with 10 bases between. The CDR3 has 12 residues. Per the germline V gene, CDR1 is MNHEY and CDR2 is SMNVEV (reference sequence). As DNA, the CDR3 is TGTGCCAGCAGTCGCCCTTCGGCTGAAGCTTTCTTT. Translating gives CASSRPSAEAFF.

V is TRBV4-2 and J is TRBJ1-4; D remains ambiguous. This CDR3 is 15 amino acids long. CDR1 and CDR2 (germline): LGHNA, YNFKEQ. The V and J ends lost 1 base and 5 bases respectively, with 11 bases between them. CDR3 nucleotide sequence: TGTGCCAGCAGCCAAGGGCAGTACAAAAATGAAAAACTGTTTTTT. Translation: CASSQGQYKNEKLFF.

The rearrangement uses TRBV18 and TRBJ1-1; weak D call: TRBD1 (5 bases). Germline CDR1 KGHSH, CDR2 LQKENI. The CDR3 extends over 13 amino acids. V gave up 3 bases and J gave up 4 bases, with 9 bases separating them. CDR3 nucleotides: TGTGCCAGCTCACCCGTCGGGGGCACTGAAGCTTTCTTT. As protein: CASSPVGGTEAFF.

The gene calls are TRBV6-4 and TRBJ2-3; 10 bases are a match to TRBD2. CDR1 and CDR2 from the germline V gene are MRHNA and SNTAGT. The junction had 10 bases not matched to a gene; V was cut back by 3 bases and J by 1 base. The CDR3 runs 18 residues. The CDR3 DNA sequence: TGTGCCAGCAGTGATTGGGCTATAGCGGGGGGACGCACAGATACGCAGTATTTT. Translation: CASSDWAIAGGRTDTQYF.

This sequence joins TRBV7-3 and TRBJ1-1, with D unclear. The germline CDR1 and CDR2 sequences are SGHTA and FQGTGA. The CDR3 totals 15 residues. With 2 bases removed from V and 0 bases from J, the gap between germline ends came to 10 bases. Here the CDR3 DNA reads TGTGCCAGCAGCTTAGGTCCGGGTCTGAACACTGAAGCTTTCTTT. Translating gives CASSLGPGLNTEAFF.

In DNA, the CDR3 is TGTGCCAGCAGTTATCATCCAGGGTGGTCACCCCTCCACTTT. This gives the protein CASSYHPGWSPLHF. The chain has TRBV6-6 and TRBJ1-6, with a tentative D call TRBD1 (5 bases). CDR1 and CDR2 from the germline V gene are MNHNY and SVGAGI (reference sequence). The CDR3 runs 14 residues. V was shortened by 3 bases and J by 10 bases, with 13 bases between the two germline ends.

Here the CDR3 reads CASSESGGGSTDTQYF. The CDR3 DNA follows: TGTGCCAGCAGTGAATCTGGCGGGGGGAGCACAGATACGCAGTATTTT. The rearrangement uses TRBV6-1 and TRBJ2-3, with 8 bases lining up with TRBD2. This CDR3 contains 16 residues. Losses at the gene ends were 2 bases for V and 0 bases for J; bases not matched to a gene: 4. From germline, CDR1 is MNHNS and CDR2 SASEGT.

The chain combines TRBV18 with TRBJ1-1; 7 bases align to TRBD1. J lost 0 bases, V lost 2 bases, and 9 bases had no gene match. Germline V gene lookup returns CDR1 KGHSH and CDR2 LQKENI. The CDR3 spans 17 residues. The DNA for the CDR3 is TGTGCCAGCTCACCAAGGAGTTCGGGACAGATGAACACTGAAGCTTTCTTT. It specifies CASSPRSSGQMNTEAFF.

J is TRBJ1-2 and V is TRBV5-8, with D possibly matching TRBD1 (5 bases). V was trimmed by 4 bases and J by 1 base, leaving 11 bases between them. The germline CDR1 and CDR2 sequences are SGHTS and YDEGEE. CDR3 size: 14 residues. CDR3 DNA sequence: TGTGCCAGCAGCGCTAACAGGTTTAACTATGGCTACACCTTC. The encoded protein is CASSANRFNYGYTF.

The rearrangement joins TRBV7-6 to TRBJ2-5; perhaps TRBD1 as D (5 bases). The CDR3 has 14 amino acids. From germline, CDR1 is SGHVS and CDR2 FNYEAQ. Trimming removed 1 base from V and 5 bases from J, with 11 bases in between. The CDR3 DNA reads as TGTGCCAGCAGCTTAGGGCAGTCAGGGGAGACCCAGTACTTC. This translates into CASSLGQSGETQYF. Together with reference TRBV7-6 and TRBJ2-5, the CDR3 gives the full variable domain: GAGVSQSPRYKVTKRGQDVALRCDPISGHVSLYWYRQALGQGPEFLTYFNYEAQQDKSGLPNDRFSAERPEGSISTLTIQRTEQRDSAMYRCASSLGQSGETQYFGPGTRLLVL.

The V gene is TRBV19, the J gene TRBJ2-6, with 12 nucleotides matching TRBD1. The CDR3 extends over 16 amino acids. With 7 bases clipped from V and 2 bases from J, the junction kept 3 bases outside the gene matches. CDR1 and CDR2 (germline): LNHDA, SQIVND (reference sequence). DNA for the CDR3: TGTGCCAGTACTGGGACAGGGGGCGCTGGGGCCAACGTCCTGACTTTC. Translation: CASTGTGGAGANVLTF.

The J gene is TRBJ1-2, the V gene TRBV18, with 8 bases lining up with TRBD1. Losses at the gene ends were 2 bases for V and 2 bases for J; bases not matched to a gene: 10. The germline CDR1 and CDR2 sequences are KGHSH and LQKENI. The CDR3 length is 17 residues. The CDR3 here is CASSPSSGTGINYGYTF. The CDR3 nucleotides are TGTGCCAGCTCACCATCGAGCGGGACAGGCATAAACTATGGCTACACCTTC. The complete variable domain, with remaining parts taken from reference TRBV18 and TRBJ1-2, reads NAGVMQNPRHLVRRRGQEARLRCSPMKGHSHVYWYRQLPEEGLKFMVYLQKENIIDESGMPKERFSAEFPKEGPSILRIQQVVRGDSAAYFCASSPSSGTGINYGYTFGSGTRLTVV.

V and J are TRBV7-2 and TRBJ2-2; 13 positions agree with TRBD2. Germline lookup yields CDR1 SGHTA and CDR2 FQGNSA. Trimming at V came to 5 bases and at J to 8 bases, leaving 8 bases not matched to a gene. There are 16 residues in the CDR3. The CDR3 DNA sequence: TGTGCCAGCAGCCCGGGACTAGCGGGACCAAGAGGGGAGCTGTTTTTT. Encoded protein: CASSPGLAGPRGELFF.

The rearrangement links TRBV11-2 to TRBJ1-5; D uncertain. Germline CDR1 reads SGHAT; CDR2 reads FQNNGV. This CDR3 contains 13 residues. The germline V and J ends were trimmed by 3 bases and 5 bases, with 8 bases remaining between them. The DNA of the CDR3 is TGTGCCAGCAGCTTGGAGGGTGATCAGCCCCAGCATTTT. As protein: CASSLEGDQPQHF. Complete variable domain (other parts from reference TRBV11-2 and TRBJ1-5): EAGVAQSPRYKIIEKRQSVAFWCNPISGHATLYWYQQILGQGPKLLIQFQNNGVVDDSQLPKDRFSAERLKGVDSTLKIQPAKLEDSAVYLCASSLEGDQPQHFGDGTRLSIL.

V is TRBV5-1 and J is TRBJ2-7, with unresolved D. CDR1 and CDR2 (germline): SGHRS, YFSETQ. The V and J ends lost 0 bases and 3 bases respectively, with 7 bases between them. The CDR3 spans 13 residues. The CDR3 loop reads CASSLALGYEQYF. For the CDR3, the DNA is TGCGCCAGCAGCTTGGCCCTCGGCTACGAGCAGTACTTC.

This chain links TRBV7-3 with TRBJ2-1; TRBD1 might be the D (6 bases). The length of the CDR3 is 12 residues. Deletions cut 5 bases from V and 9 bases from J, with 11 bases between. Germline-derived CDR1 and CDR2 are SGHTA and FQGTGA. The CDR3 DNA sequence: TGTGCCAGCAGCGCGACAGGACCTGAGCAGTTCTTC. Translation gives CASSATGPEQFF.

The rearrangement links TRBV19 to TRBJ2-1, with 8 bases matching TRBD1. Germline V CDR1 and CDR2: LNHDA, SQIVND (reference sequence). V gave up 9 bases and J gave up 7 bases; unmatched junction bases: 11. This CDR3 is built from 14 residues. CDR3 region: CASSDRVSRNEQFF. In DNA form, the CDR3 reads TGTGCCAGCTCGGACAGGGTCAGTAGAAATGAGCAGTTCTTC.

V is TRBV2 and J is TRBJ1-1; TRBD1 agrees at 10 bases. This CDR3 is built from 12 residues. Germline trimming cut 9 bases from V and 11 bases from J; bases unmatched to any gene: 9. The germline CDR1 and CDR2 sequences are SNHLY and FYNNEI. The CDR3 sequence is CASWGQGIWAFF. DNA of the CDR3: TGTGCCAGTTGGGGACAGGGGATTTGGGCTTTCTTT.

The chain uses TRBV6-6 and TRBJ1-2, with a tentative D call TRBD1 (6 bases). V was shortened by 6 bases and J by 4 bases, with 15 bases between the two germline ends. This CDR3 is 14 amino acids long. Germline CDR1 reads MNHNY; CDR2 reads SVGAGI (reference sequence). CDR3 coding DNA: TGTGCCAGCAGCCGCTCCCGGGGGGCCTATGGCTACACCTTC. Protein: CASSRSRGAYGYTF.